This entry lists 11 T cell receptor beta chains sequenced from one sample in a study of OX40 agonist ivuxolimab in advanced cancers. TCRdb's table, derived via immunoSEQ multiplex PCR, lists solely in-frame clones and lacks some. Among under 80,000 clones listed, about 92% were seen once. The sample was CD4+ or CD8+ T cells sorted from blood, taken in a trial of the OX40 agonist ivuxolimab. The receptor set was obtained from an adult with an advanced solid tumor such as melanoma, head and neck, liver or kidney cancer.

V usage is TRBV9 and J usage is TRBJ2-7, with 12 bases matching TRBD1. The V and J ends lost 4 bases and 4 bases, in that order; junction bases with no gene match: 9. The CDR3 contains 16 residues. Germline values: CDR1 SGDLS, CDR2 YYNGEE. CDR3 sequence (DNA): TGTGCCAGCAGCCCCGGGGGGACAGGGGGCGGGTACGAGCAGTACTTC. This gives the protein CASSPGGTGGGYEQYF.

The V call is TRBV7-9, the J call TRBJ2-7; 11 nucleotides match TRBD1. CDR1 and CDR2 from the germline V gene are SEHNR and FQNEAQ (reference sequence). There are 14 residues in the CDR3. Trimming removed 3 bases from V and 3 bases from J; junction bases left unmatched: 1. The CDR3 sequence: CASSFGTGGYEQYF. CDR3 bases: TGTGCCAGCAGCTTCGGGACAGGGGGCTACGAGCAGTACTTC.

The gene calls are TRBV5-5 and TRBJ2-7; 10 positions agree with TRBD1. Germline CDR1 is SGHKS and CDR2 is YYEKEE (reference sequence). The CDR3 totals 13 residues. V dropped 4 bases and J dropped 5; count of bases not matched to a gene: 3. The CDR3 DNA reads as TGTGCCAGCAGCGGACAGGGGGTCCACGAGCAGTACTTC. Residues: CASSGQGVHEQYF. Variable domain in full (rest from reference TRBV5-5 and TRBJ2-7): DAGVTQSPTHLIKTRGQQVTLRCSPISGHKSVSWYQQVLGQGPQFIFQYYEKEERGRGNFPDRFSARQFPNYSSELNVNALLLGDSALYLCASSGQGVHEQYFGPGTRLTVT.

The chain joins TRBV13 to TRBJ1-2, with TRBD1 matching over 12 bases. Losses at the gene ends were 0 bases for V and 4 bases for J; bases not matched to a gene: 12. The length of the CDR3 is 19 residues. CDR1 and CDR2 from the germline V gene are PRHDT and FYEKMQ (reference sequence). CDR3 DNA: TGTGCCAGCAGCTTAGGTCTCTGGGGACAGGGGGCGCCAAGCTATGGCTACACCTTC. Its protein product is CASSLGLWGQGAPSYGYTF.

The chain carries TRBV6-6 and TRBJ2-7; D tentatively reads TRBD1 or TRBD2 (5 bases each). Germline V gene data show CDR1 as MNHNY and CDR2 as SVGAGI (reference sequence). Trimming left V 2 bases short and J 0 bases short, with 8 bases between. CDR3 length equals 14 residues. The CDR3 protein is CASSYVGTSYEQYF. The DNA for the CDR3 is TGTGCCAGCAGTTACGTGGGGACCTCCTACGAGCAGTACTTC.

This rearrangement joins TRBV5-1 to TRBJ2-1; 9 bases agree with TRBD1. V trimming: 2 bases; J trimming: 5 bases; junction bases outside the gene matches: 2. Germline V CDR1 and CDR2: SGHRS, YFSETQ. This CDR3 is built from 14 residues. CDR3 region: CASSFTGGHNEQFF. The DNA of the CDR3 is TGCGCCAGCAGCTTTACAGGGGGCCACAATGAGCAGTTCTTC.

The CDR3 here is CASSQTTNEYNQPQHF. The CDR3 nucleotides read TGCGCCAGCAGCCAAACAACGAACGAATACAATCAGCCCCAGCATTTT. The chain has TRBV4-3 and TRBJ1-5; D not resolved. V shed 2 bases and J shed 3 bases, with 14 bases lying between them. Germline values: CDR1 LGHNA, CDR2 YSLEER. The CDR3 extends over 16 amino acids.

V usage is TRBV19 and J usage is TRBJ2-1, with D tentatively TRBD2 (7 bases). The V gene's germline CDR1 is LNHDA and CDR2 SQIVND (reference sequence). V lost 0 bases and J lost 7, with 16 bases in between. CDR3 size: 16 residues. The CDR3 is CASSIDQGGGPNEQFF. CDR3 DNA: TGTGCCAGTAGTATAGATCAGGGCGGGGGCCCTAATGAGCAGTTCTTC.

The chain employs TRBV21-1 and TRBJ1-6. TRBV21-1 counts as a pseudogene. This CDR3 contains 14 residues. CDR3 in amino acids: CASSRGLGFSPLHF. Here the CDR3 DNA reads TGTGCCAGCAGCCGGGGCCTGGGTTTTTCACCCCTCCACTTT.

The chain has TRBV7-8 and TRBJ2-7; 8 bases fit TRBD2. Germline CDR1 SGHVS, CDR2 FQNEAQ. V lost 1 base and J lost 2; bases outside the gene matches: 4. CDR3 length: 15 residues. CDR3 in amino acids: CASSLGAGDPYEQYF. CDR3 nucleotide sequence: TGTGCCAGCAGCTTAGGAGCGGGGGACCCCTACGAGCAGTACTTC.

CDR3 nucleotide sequence: TGCGCCAGCAGCGCACGGACAGGGACAATCCACGAGCAGTACTTC. Its protein product is CASSARTGTIHEQYF. The chain uses TRBV5-1 and TRBJ2-7; TRBD1 matches 8 bases. Per germline, CDR1 SGHRS and CDR2 YFSETQ. The length of the CDR3 is 15 residues. V shed 4 bases and J 5 bases; nucleotides not matched to a gene: 11.